This T cell receptor (beta chain) was retrieved from a study of monozygotic twins with inflammatory bowel disease. Germline CDR1 and CDR2: SGHTA and FQGNSA. The CDR3 spans 14 residues. TCRdb re-called the 5' RACE reads; one entry per CDR3 protein, DNA not given. The table gives 200,000 to 250,000 distinct CDR3 sequences; the top ten clones make up about 8% of it. The authors isolated total RNA from whole blood without sorting T cells. The receptor's source is a human donor with ulcerative colitis or Crohn's disease, or a healthy co-twin of an affected twin (not recorded which). Sequencing was done on a sample of blood. This chain joins TRBV7-2 and TRBJ1-2. This CDR3 reads CASSLGRGPNGYTF.